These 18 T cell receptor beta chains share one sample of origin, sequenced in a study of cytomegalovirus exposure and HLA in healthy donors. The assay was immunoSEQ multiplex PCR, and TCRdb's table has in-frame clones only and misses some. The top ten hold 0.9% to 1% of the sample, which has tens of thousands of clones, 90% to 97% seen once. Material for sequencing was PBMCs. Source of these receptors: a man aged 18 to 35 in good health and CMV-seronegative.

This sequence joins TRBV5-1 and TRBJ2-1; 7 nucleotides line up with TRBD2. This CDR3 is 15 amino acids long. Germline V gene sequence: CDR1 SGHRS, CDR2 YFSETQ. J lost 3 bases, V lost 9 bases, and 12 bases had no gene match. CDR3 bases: TGCGCCACCACGGGTCGGGGAGGGGACTACAATGAGCAGTTCTTC. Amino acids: CATTGRGGDYNEQFF. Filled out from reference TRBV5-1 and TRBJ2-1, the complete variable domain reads KAGVTQTPRYLIKTRGQQVTLSCSPISGHRSVSWYQQTPGQGLQFLFEYFSETQRNKGNFPGRFSGRQFSNSRSEMNVSTLELGDSALYLCATTGRGGDYNEQFFGPGTRLTVL.

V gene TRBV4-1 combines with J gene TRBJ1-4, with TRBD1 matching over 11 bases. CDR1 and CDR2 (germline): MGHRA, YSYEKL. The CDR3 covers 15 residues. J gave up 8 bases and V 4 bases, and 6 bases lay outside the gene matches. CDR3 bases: TGCGCCAGCAGCCGGACAGGGGGCGCAGGGGAAAAACTGTTTTTT. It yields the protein CASSRTGGAGEKLFF.

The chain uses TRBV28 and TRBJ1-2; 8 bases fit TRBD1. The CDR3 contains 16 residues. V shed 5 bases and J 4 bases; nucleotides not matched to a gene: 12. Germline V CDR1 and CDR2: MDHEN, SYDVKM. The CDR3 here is CASSPDRQGFVYGYTF. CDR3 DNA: TGTGCCAGCAGTCCAGACCGACAGGGGTTCGTCTATGGCTACACCTTC.

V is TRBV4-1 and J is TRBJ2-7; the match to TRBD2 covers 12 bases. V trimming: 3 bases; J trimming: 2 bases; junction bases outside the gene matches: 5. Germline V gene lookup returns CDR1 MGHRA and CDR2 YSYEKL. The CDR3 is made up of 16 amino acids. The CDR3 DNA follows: TGCGCCAGCAGCCAGCCTAGCGGGAGGGCAGCCTACGAGCAGTACTTC. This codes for CASSQPSGRAAYEQYF.

CDR3: CASSLEGGYNEQFF. DNA for the CDR3: TGCGCCAGCAGCTTGGAAGGGGGATACAATGAGCAGTTCTTC. The chain combines TRBV5-1 with TRBJ2-1, with D perhaps TRBD1 (6 bases). V lost 0 bases, J lost 4 bases, and 8 bases lay in between. In germline, CDR1 is SGHRS, CDR2 YFSETQ. The CDR3 has 14 residues.

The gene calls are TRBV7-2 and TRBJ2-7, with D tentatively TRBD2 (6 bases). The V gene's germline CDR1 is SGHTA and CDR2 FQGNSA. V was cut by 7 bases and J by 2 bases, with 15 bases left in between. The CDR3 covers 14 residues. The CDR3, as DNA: TGTGCCAGCACCCTTGGGACTGCCCCCTACGAGCAGTACTTC. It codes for CASTLGTAPYEQYF.

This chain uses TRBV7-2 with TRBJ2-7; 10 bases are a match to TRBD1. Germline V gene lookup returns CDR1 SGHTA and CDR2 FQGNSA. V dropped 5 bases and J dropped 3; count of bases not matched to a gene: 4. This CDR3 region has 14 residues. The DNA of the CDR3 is TGTGCCAGCAGCCGACGGACAGGGGGCTACGAGCAGTACTTC. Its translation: CASSRRTGGYEQYF. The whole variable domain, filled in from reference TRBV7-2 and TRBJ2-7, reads GAGVSQSPSNKVTEKGKDVELRCDPISGHTALYWYRQSLGQGLEFLIYFQGNSAPDKSGLPSDRFSAERTGGSVSTLTIQRTQQEDSAVYLCASSRRTGGYEQYFGPGTRLTVT.

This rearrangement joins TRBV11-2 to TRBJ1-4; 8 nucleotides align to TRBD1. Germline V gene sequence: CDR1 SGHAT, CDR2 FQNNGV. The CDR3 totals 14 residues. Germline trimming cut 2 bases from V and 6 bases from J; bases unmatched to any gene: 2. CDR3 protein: CASSLNRGDEKLFF. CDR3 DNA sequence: TGTGCCAGCAGCTTAAACAGGGGGGATGAAAAACTGTTTTTT.

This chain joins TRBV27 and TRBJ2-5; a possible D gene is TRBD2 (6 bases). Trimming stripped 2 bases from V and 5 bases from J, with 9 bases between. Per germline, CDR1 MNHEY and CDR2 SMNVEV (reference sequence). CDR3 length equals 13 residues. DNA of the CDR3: TGTGCCAGCAGTTTAGGGGCGGGGGAGACCCAGTACTTC. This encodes CASSLGAGETQYF.

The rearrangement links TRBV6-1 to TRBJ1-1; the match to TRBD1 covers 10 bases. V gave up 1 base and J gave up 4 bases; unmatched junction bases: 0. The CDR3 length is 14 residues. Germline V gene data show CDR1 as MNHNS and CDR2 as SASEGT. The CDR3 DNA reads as TGTGCCAGCAGTGAAGGGACAGGGGGCACTGAAGCTTTCTTT. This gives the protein CASSEGTGGTEAFF.

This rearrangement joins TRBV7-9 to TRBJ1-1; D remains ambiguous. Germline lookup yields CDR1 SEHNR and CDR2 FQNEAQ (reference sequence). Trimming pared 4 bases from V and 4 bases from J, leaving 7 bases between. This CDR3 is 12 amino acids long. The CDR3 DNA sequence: TGTGCCAGCAGCTCTGAGAGCACTGAAGCTTTCTTT. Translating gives CASSSESTEAFF.

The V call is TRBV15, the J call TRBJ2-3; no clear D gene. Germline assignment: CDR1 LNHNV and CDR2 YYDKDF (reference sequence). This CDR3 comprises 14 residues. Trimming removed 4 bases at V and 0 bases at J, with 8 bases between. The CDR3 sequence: CATSKYTSTDTQYF. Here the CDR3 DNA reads TGTGCCACCAGCAAATATACTAGCACAGATACGCAGTATTTT.

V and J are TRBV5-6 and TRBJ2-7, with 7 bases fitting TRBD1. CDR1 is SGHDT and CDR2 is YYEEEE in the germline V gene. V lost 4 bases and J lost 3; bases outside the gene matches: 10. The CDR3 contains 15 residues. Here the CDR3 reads CASSQTGTANYEQYF. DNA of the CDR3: TGTGCCAGCAGCCAGACCGGGACAGCTAACTACGAGCAGTACTTC.

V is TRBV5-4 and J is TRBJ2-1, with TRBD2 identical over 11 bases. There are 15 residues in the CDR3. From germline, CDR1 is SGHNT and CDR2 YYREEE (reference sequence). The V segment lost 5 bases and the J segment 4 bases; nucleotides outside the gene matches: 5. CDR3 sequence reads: CASSQGTSGYNEQFF. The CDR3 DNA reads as TGTGCCAGCAGTCAAGGGACTAGCGGATACAATGAGCAGTTCTTC.

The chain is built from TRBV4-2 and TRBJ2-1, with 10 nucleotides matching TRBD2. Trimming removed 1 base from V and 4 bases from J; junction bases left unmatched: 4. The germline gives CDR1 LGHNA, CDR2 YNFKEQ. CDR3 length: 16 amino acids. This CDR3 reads CASSQATSGAYNEQFF. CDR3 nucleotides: TGTGCCAGCAGCCAAGCAACTAGCGGGGCATACAATGAGCAGTTCTTC.

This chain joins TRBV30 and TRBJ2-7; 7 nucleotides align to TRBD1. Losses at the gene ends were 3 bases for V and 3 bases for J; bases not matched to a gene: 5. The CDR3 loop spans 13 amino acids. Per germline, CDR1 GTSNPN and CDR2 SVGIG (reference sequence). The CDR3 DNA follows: TGTGCCTGGAGGAGGACAGGCCTCTACGAGCAGTACTTC. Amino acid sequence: CAWRRTGLYEQYF.

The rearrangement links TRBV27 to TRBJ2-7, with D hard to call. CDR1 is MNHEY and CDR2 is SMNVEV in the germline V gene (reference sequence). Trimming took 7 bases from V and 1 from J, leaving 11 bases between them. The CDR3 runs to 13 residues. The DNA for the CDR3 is TGTGCCAGCATGAGAGCGCATTCCTACGAGCAGTACTTC. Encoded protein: CASMRAHSYEQYF.

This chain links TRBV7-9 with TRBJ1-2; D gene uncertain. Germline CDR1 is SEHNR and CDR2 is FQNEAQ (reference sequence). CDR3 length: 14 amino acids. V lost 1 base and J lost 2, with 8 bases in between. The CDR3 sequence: CASSLVRENYGYTF. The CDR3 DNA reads TGTGCCAGCAGCTTAGTGCGGGAAAACTATGGCTACACCTTC.